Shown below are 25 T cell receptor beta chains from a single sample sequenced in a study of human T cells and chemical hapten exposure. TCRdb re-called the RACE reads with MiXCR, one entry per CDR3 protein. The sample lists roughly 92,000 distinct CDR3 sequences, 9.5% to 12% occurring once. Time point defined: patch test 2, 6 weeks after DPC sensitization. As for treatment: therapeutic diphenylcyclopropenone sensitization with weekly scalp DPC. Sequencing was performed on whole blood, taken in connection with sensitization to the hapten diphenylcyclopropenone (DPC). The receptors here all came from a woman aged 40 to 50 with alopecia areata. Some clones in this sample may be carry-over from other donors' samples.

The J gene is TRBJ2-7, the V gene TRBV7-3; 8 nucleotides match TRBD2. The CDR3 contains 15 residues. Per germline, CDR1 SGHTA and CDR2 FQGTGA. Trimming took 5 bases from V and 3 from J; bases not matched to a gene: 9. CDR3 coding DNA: TGTGCCAGCAGCCGCGAGGGCAGCGGGGGCTACGAGCAGTACTTC. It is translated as CASSREGSGGYEQYF.

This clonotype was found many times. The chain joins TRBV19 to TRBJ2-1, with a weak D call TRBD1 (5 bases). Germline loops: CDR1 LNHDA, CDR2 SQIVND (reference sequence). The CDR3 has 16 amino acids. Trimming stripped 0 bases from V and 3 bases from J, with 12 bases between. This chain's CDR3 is CASSIDQGYNYNEQFF. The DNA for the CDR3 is TGTGCCAGTAGTATAGATCAGGGCTACAACTACAATGAGCAGTTCTTC.

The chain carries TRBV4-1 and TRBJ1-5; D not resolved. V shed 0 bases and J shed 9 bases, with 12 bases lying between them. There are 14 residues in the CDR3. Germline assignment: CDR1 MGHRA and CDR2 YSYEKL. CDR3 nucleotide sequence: TGCGCCAGCAGCCAAGATAGTCGCCGCACGCCCCAGCATTTT. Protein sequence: CASSQDSRRTPQHF.

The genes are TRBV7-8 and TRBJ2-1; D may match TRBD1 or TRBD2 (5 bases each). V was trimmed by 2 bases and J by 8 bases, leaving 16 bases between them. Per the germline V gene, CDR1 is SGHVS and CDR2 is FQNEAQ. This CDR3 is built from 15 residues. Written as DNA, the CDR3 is TGTGCCAGCAGCTTATTATCGGGGCAGGGTGATGAGCAGTTCTTC. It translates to CASSLLSGQGDEQFF.

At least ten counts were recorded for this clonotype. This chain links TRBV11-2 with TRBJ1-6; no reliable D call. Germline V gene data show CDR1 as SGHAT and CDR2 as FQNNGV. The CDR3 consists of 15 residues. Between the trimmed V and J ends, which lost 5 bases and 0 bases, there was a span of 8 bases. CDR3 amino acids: CASSQRRSYNSPLHF. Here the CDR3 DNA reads TGTGCCAGCAGCCAGCGACGCTCCTATAATTCACCCCTCCACTTT.

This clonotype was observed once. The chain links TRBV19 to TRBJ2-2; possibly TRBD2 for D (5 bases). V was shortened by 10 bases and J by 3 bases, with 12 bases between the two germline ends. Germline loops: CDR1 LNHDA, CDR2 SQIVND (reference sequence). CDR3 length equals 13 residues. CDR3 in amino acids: CATRRVDTGELFF. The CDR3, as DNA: TGTGCCACACGGCGGGTGGACACCGGGGAGCTGTTTTTT.

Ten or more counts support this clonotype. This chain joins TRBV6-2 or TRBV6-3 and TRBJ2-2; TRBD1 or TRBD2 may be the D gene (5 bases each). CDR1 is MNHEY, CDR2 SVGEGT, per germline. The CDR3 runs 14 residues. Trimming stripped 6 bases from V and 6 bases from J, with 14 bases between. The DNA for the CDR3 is TGTGCCAGCAGGGTTCGACAGAGGGCCGGGGAGCTGTTTTTT. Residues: CASRVRQRAGELFF.

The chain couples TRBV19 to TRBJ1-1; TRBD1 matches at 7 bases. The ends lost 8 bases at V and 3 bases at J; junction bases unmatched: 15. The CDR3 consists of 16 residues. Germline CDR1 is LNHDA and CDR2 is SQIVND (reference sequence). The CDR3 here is CASHLPLGRGDTEAFF. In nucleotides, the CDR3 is TGTGCCAGTCACCTACCCCTCGGCAGGGGGGACACTGAAGCTTTCTTT.

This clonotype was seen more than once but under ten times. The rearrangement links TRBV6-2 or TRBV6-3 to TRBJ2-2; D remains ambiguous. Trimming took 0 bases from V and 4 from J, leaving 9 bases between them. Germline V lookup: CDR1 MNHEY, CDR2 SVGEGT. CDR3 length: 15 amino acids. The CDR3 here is CASSYSGIITGELFF. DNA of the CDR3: TGTGCCAGCAGTTACTCGGGCATAATCACCGGGGAGCTGTTTTTT.

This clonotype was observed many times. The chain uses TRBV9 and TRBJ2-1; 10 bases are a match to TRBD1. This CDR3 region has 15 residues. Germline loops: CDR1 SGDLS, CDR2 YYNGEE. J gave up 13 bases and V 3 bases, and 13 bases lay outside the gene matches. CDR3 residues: CASSDDDRGPYPQFF. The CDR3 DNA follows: TGTGCCAGCAGCGACGACGACAGGGGGCCTTACCCACAGTTCTTC.

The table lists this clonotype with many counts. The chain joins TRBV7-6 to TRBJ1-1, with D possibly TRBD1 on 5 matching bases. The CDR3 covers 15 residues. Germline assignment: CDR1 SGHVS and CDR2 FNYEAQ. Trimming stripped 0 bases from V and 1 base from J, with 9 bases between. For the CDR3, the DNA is TGTGCCAGCAGCTTAGCGGGGCCGGAGAACACTGAAGCTTTCTTT. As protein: CASSLAGPENTEAFF.

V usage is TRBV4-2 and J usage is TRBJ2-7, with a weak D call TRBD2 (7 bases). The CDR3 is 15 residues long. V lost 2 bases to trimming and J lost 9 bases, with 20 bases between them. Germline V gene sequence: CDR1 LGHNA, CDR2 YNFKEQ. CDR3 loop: CASSQPGQSGGWQYF. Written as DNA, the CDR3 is TGTGCCAGCAGCCAACCGGGACAATCGGGGGGATGGCAGTACTTC.

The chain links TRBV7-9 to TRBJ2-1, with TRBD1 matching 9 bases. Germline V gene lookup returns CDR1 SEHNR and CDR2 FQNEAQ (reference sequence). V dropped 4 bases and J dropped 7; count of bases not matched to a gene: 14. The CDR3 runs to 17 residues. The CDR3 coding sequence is TGTGCCAGCAGCTCCCGGCCGGGGACAGGGTTAGGAAATGAGCAGTTCTTC. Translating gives CASSSRPGTGLGNEQFF.

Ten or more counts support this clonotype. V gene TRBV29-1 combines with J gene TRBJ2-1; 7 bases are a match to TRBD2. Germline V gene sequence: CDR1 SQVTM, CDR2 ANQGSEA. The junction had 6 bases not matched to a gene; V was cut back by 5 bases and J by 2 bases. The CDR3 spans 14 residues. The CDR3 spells CSVSLAETYNEQFF. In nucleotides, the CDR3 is TGCAGCGTTTCGCTAGCGGAGACCTACAATGAGCAGTTCTTC.

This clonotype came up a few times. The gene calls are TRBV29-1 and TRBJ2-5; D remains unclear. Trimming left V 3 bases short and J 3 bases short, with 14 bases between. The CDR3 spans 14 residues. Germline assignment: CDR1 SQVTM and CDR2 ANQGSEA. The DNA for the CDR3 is TGCAGCGTTGATAATTCACTCGGAGAAGAGACCCAGTACTTC. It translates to CSVDNSLGEETQYF.

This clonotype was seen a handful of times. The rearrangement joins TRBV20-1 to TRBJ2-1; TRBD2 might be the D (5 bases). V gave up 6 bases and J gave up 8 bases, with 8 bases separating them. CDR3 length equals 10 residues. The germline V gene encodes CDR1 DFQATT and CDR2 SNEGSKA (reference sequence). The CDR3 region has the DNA TGCAGTGCGTGGGGAGATGAGCAGTTCTTC. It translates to CSAWGDEQFF.

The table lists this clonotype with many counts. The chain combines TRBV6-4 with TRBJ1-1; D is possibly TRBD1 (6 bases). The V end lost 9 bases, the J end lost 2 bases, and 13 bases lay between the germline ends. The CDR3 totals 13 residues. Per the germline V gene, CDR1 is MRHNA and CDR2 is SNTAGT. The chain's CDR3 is CASSPGANTEAFF. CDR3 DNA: TGTGCCAGTTCGCCAGGGGCTAACACTGAAGCTTTCTTT.

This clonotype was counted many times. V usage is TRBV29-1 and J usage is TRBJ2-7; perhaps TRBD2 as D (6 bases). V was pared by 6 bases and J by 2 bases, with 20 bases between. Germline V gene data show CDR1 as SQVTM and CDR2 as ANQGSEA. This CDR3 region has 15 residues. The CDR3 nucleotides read TGCAGCGTCGCCCCCACCGGGACTGGGACCTACGAGCAGTACTTC. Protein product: CSVAPTGTGTYEQYF.

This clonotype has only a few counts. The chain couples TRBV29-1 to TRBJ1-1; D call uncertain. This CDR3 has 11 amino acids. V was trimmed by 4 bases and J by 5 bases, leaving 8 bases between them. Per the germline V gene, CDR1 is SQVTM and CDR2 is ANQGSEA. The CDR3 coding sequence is TGCAGCGTTGCCAAGGAAACTGAAGCTTTCTTT. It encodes CSVAKETEAFF.

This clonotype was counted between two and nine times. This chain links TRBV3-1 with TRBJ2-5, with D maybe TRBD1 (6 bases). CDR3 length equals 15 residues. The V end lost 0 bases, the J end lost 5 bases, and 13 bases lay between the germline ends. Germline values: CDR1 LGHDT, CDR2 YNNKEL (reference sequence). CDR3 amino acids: CASSQDFRGLETQYF. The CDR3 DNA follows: TGTGCCAGCAGCCAAGATTTCAGGGGTTTGGAGACCCAGTACTTC.

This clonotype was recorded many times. The CDR3 DNA reads TGTGCCAGCAGCTTATCCCGACTAGACGGCTCCTACAATGAGCAGTTCTTC. The encoded protein is CASSLSRLDGSYNEQFF. This chain uses TRBV7-3 with TRBJ2-1, with D maybe TRBD2 (6 bases). The CDR3 runs to 17 residues. V was shortened by 2 bases and J by 0 bases, with 14 bases between the two germline ends. The germline V gene encodes CDR1 SGHTA and CDR2 FQGTGA.

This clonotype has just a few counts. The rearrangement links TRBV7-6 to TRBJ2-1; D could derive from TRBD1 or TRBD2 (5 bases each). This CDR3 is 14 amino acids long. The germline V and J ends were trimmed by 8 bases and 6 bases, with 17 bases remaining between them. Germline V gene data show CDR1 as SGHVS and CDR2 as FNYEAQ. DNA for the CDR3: TGTGCCAGCCAAGTGGGGGTCTCGAGCAATGAGCAGTTCTTC. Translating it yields CASQVGVSSNEQFF.

The CDR3 here is CASSLEPSGRARTDTQYF. The CDR3 region has the DNA TGCGCCAGCAGCTTGGAGCCTAGCGGGAGGGCCCGCACAGATACGCAGTATTTT. The chain has TRBV5-1 and TRBJ2-3; 12 bases align to TRBD2. CDR3 length: 18 amino acids. J gave up 1 base and V 0 bases, and 6 bases lay outside the gene matches. The germline V gene encodes CDR1 SGHRS and CDR2 YFSETQ.

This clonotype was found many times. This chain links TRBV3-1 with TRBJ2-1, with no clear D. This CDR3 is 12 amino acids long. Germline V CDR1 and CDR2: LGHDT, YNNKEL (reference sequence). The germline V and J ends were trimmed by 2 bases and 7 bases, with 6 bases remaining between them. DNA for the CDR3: TGTGCCAGCAGCCAAAGCAGGAATGAGCAGTTCTTC. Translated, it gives CASSQSRNEQFF.

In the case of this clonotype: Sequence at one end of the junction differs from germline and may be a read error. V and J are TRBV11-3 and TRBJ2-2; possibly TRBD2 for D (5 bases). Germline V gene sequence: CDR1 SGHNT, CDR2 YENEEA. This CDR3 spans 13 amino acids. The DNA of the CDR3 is TGTGCCAGCAGCCTAGACGGGATCGGGGAGCTGTTTTTT. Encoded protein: CASSLDGIGELFF.